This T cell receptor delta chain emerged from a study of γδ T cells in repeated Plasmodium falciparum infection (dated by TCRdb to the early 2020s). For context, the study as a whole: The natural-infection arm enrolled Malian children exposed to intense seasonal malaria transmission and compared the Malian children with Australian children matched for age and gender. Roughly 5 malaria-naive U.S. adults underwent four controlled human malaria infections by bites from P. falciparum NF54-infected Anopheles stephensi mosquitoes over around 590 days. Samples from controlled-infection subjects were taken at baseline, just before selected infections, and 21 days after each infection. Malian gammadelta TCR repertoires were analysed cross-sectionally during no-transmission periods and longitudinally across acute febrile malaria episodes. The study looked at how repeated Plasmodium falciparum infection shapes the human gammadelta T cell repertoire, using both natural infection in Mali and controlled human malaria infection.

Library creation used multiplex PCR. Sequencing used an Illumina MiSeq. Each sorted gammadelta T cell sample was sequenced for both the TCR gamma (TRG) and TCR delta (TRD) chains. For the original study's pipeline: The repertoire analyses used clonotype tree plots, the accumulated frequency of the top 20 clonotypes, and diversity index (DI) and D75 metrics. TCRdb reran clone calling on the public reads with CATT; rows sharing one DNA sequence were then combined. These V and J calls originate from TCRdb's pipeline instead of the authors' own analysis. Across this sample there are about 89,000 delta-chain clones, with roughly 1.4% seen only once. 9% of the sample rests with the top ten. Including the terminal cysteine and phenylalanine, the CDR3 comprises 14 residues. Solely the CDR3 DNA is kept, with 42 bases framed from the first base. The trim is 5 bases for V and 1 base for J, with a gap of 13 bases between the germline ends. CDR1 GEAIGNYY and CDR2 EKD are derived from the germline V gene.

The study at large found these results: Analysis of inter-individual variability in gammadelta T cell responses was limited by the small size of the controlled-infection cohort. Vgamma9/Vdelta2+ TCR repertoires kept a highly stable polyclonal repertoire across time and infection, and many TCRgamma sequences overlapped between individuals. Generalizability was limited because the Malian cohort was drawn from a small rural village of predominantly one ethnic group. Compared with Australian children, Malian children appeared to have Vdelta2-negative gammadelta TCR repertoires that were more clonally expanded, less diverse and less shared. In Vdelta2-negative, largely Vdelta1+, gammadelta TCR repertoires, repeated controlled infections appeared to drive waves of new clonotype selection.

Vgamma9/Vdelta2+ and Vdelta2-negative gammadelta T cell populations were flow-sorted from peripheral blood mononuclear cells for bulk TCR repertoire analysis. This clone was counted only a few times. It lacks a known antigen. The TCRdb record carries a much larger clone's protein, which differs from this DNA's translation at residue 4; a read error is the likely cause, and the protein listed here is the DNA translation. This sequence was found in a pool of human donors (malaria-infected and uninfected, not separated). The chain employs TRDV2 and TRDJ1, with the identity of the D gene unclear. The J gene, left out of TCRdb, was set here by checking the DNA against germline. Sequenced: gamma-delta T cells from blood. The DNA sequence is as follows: TGTGCCTGTGGCCCGCTAGCCTCCACCGATAAACTCATCTTT. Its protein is CACGPLASTDKLIF.